This T cell receptor (beta chain) emerged from a study of blood T cell repertoires in COVID-19 (dated by TCRdb to about 2020). For context, the study as a whole: Samples covering the acute and convalescent phases of COVID-19 were provided by collaborators in the United States, Italy and Spain. The material from the prospective study consisted of cDNA or gDNA derived from T cells, B-cell-depleted T cells, or PBMCs. Subjects who had been exposed to COVID-19, were actively infected with it, or had recovered from it provided the deeply sampled blood TCRbeta repertoires that made up the dataset. A freely available public database, intended as a resource for researchers studying the immune response to SARS-CoV-2, is where the repertoires were released. Samples came from the ongoing ImmuneRACE study (first 160 participants) plus 1,254 subjects from 6 global collaborators. Sample metadata almost always included a de-identified subject ID, COVID-19 status, age in years and sex. HLA class I and class II types, where available, came from metadata supplied by the sample provider rather than from assay-based typing. The research as a whole found: The quantity of clinical and demographic metadata differed by source and by participant and was supplied without curation.

The collaborating institutions used their own protocols to collect whole blood in K2EDTA tubes. For TCRbeta analysis, collaborators shipped samples as frozen whole blood, isolated PBMCs, or DNA extracted from either of those sample types. TCRbeta CDR3 regions were amplified from genomic DNA using the immunoSEQ Assay, a bias-controlled multiplex PCR. The original methods were these. The number of nucleated cells in each sample was estimated from the amplification of reference gene primers within the assay. To quantify the absolute abundance of each unique TCRbeta CDR3 rearrangement, sequence reads were collapsed and filtered. For each sample, productive Simpson clonality was calculated as the square root of Simpson's diversity index across productive rearrangements. The clones in this table, taken by TCRdb from immuneACCESS, are in-frame only. Not every clone is retained; where verified, under half of the shortfall comes from an unresolved V gene, and the cause of the rest is unknown. V and J calls and clone size are as listed in that table; D and trimming were resolved from the DNA. The sample table contains 25,000 to 30,000 clones; only one count was recorded for approximately 88% of them. Approximately 2.6% of the sample goes to the ten largest clones.

Concerning this clone: Its antigen remains undetermined. No much larger clone exists at a distance of one base, and base qualities are not known.

The receptor's source is a human donor in a cohort sampled during active COVID-19. Sequencing input: peripheral blood.

At the DNA level, the sequence is TGCGCCAGCAGGCCGCACCTCCAGGGTGATGGCTACACCTTC. It translates as CASRPHLQGDGYTF. The chain joins TRBV5-1 to TRBJ1-2; the D region possibly corresponds to TRBD1 (5 bases align). V is pared back by 5 bases and J by 6 bases, with 17 bases lying between the germline termini. Including cysteine and phenylalanine, the CDR3 has 14 amino acids. The read is trimmed to its CDR3 DNA, 42 bases read in frame from base 1. Per the germline V gene, SGHRS is the CDR1 and YFSETQ is the CDR2.